This TCR beta chain was recovered during a study of OX40 agonist ivuxolimab in advanced cancers. About the study: Each dose-escalation patient presented with hepatocellular carcinoma, melanoma, renal cell or head and neck cancer. Partial responses occurred in Three dose-escalation patients, one with hepatocellular carcinoma and two with cutaneous melanoma.

Data came from immunoSEQ multiplex PCR; TCRdb stores just in-frame clones and leaves some out. The table has 63,000 or so clones, approximately 81% seen once; the top ten hold 7.5% to 9%. For this clone: Its antigen remains unknown.

This CDR3 has 16 amino acids. After removal of 3 bases from V and 8 bases from J, the junction contained 7 bases not matched to a gene. Germline V gene data show CDR1 as SEHNR and CDR2 as FQNEAQ (reference sequence). Broader study findings: CD4+ and CD8+ blood T cells expanded clonally by week 6 at 0.1 to 3.0 mg/kg.

The chain carries TRBV7-9 and TRBJ2-1; TRBD2 aligns across 13 bases. This specimen consisted of CD4+ or CD8+ T cells sorted from blood, obtained in a trial of the OX40 agonist ivuxolimab. The receptor was isolated from an adult with an advanced solid tumor such as melanoma, head and neck, liver or kidney cancer. Here the CDR3 reads CASSLGLAGNRDEQFF. CDR3 in DNA: TGTGCCAGCAGCTTGGGACTAGCGGGAAATCGAGATGAGCAGTTCTTC.